Listed here are 7 T cell receptor beta chains from one sample, sequenced in a study of identical twins. One entry per CDR3 protein, called by TCRdb with MiXCR from the 5' RACE reads. The profile covers under 350,000 distinct CDR3 sequences, with 7.5% to 9.5% appearing a single time and about 7.1% taken by the ten largest. The same sample was also used in a study of yellow fever vaccine responses in identical twins.

Sequencing was carried out using CD8+ T cells sorted from blood. Receptors were obtained from a woman aged 18-29 years in good health.

This clonotype was seen at least ten times. The chain has TRBV11-2 and TRBJ2-7, with no clear D. The CDR3 covers 14 residues. CDR1 is SGHAT, CDR2 FQNNGV, per germline. Trimming cost V 3 bases and J 2 bases, with 11 bases left between them. CDR3 in DNA: TGTGCCAGCAGCTTCGGCCAGGTCACCTACGAGCAGTACTTC. It is translated as CASSFGQVTYEQYF.

In this sample, this clonotype turned up a few times. The J gene is TRBJ2-2, the V gene TRBV5-1; D call uncertain. V lost 2 bases, J lost 9 bases, and 8 bases lay in between. Per the germline V gene, CDR1 is SGHRS and CDR2 is YFSETQ. This CDR3 contains 12 residues. The CDR3 region is CASSFSGWELFF. CDR3 DNA sequence: TGCGCCAGCAGCTTCTCTGGGTGGGAGCTGTTTTTT.

This clonotype was recorded a few times. The chain is built from TRBV7-8 and TRBJ2-5, with unresolved D. Germline loops: CDR1 SGHVS, CDR2 FQNEAQ. This CDR3 region has 15 residues. Trimming took 2 bases from V and 4 from J, leaving 14 bases between them. The CDR3 loop is CASSLFEPKGETQYF. CDR3 nucleotides: TGTGCCAGCAGCTTATTTGAACCGAAGGGAGAGACCCAGTACTTC.

The sample holds a few counts of this clonotype. The chain recombines TRBV20-1 with TRBJ2-7; TRBD2 might be the D (6 bases). The CDR3 is 14 amino acids. The germline CDR1 and CDR2 sequences are DFQATT and SNEGSKA (reference sequence). The V and J ends lost 0 bases and 4 bases respectively, with 13 bases between them. CDR3 sequence: CSAREVRTKYEQYF. In DNA, the CDR3 is TGCAGTGCTAGAGAAGTCCGGACTAAATACGAGCAGTACTTC.

This clonotype was seen repeatedly, ten times or more. V gene TRBV9 combines with J gene TRBJ1-6; a possible D gene is TRBD1 (6 bases). This CDR3 is 16 amino acids long. With 3 bases removed from V and 9 bases from J, the gap between germline ends came to 19 bases. CDR1 is SGDLS and CDR2 is YYNGEE in the germline V gene. CDR3 bases: TGTGCCAGCAGCGCGAACCGGGACAATCTGTTTTCACCCCTCCACTTT. Protein product: CASSANRDNLFSPLHF. Full variable domain (remainder filled in from reference TRBV9 and TRBJ1-6): DSGVTQTPKHLITATGQRVTLRCSPRSGDLSVYWYQQSLDQGLQFLIQYYNGEERAKGNILERFSAQQFPDLHSELNLSSLELGDSALYFCASSANRDNLFSPLHFGNGTRLTVT.

This clonotype was seen a few times. The chain employs TRBV20-1 and TRBJ2-7, with D unresolved. The CDR3 extends over 15 amino acids. Trimming removed 0 bases at V and 2 bases at J, with 14 bases between. In germline, CDR1 is DFQATT, CDR2 SNEGSKA (reference sequence). CDR3 region: CSAREPQVMTYEQYF. CDR3 in DNA: TGCAGTGCTAGAGAGCCCCAGGTGATGACCTACGAGCAGTACTTC.

This clonotype has at least ten counts. For the CDR3, the DNA is TGTGCCAGCAGTTCACGGACCCTATACAATGAGCAGTTCTTC. Protein: CASSSRTLYNEQFF. This chain joins TRBV12-3 or TRBV12-4 and TRBJ2-1; D is unclear. V lost 4 bases to trimming and J lost 4 bases, with 11 bases between them. The CDR3 has 14 residues.